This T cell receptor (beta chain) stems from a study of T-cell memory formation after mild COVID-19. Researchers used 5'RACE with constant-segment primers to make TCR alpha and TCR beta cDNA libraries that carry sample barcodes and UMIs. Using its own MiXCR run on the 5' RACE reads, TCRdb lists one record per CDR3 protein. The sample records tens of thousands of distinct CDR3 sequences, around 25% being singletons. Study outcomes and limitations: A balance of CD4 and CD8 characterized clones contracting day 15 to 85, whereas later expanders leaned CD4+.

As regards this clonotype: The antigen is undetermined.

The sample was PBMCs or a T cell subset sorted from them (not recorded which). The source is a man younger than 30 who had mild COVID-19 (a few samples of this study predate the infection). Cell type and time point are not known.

The CDR3 nucleotides read TGTGCCAGCAGTTCCGGACAGGGTCTCAATTCACCCCTCCACTTT. This sequence encodes CASSSGQGLNSPLHF. The chain links TRBV7-6 to TRBJ1-6, with 8 nucleotides matching TRBD1. Germline-derived CDR1 and CDR2 are SGHVS and FNYEAQ. CDR3 length: 15 amino acids. V shed 6 bases, J shed 7 bases, and the junction held 8 bases outside the gene matches.